Each of the 13 T cell receptor beta chains below was sequenced from the same sample in a study of shared clonotypes between healthy human individuals. Naivety among CD8 cells was defined by CD45RO negativity and positive CCR7 selection, thereby excluding terminally differentiated effector memory CD45RA+ cells. Profiling relied on immunoSEQ multiplex PCR, and the TCRdb table lists in-frame clones only, not all of them. Here the sample spans roughly 550,000 clones, roughly 95% being singletons. Sequenced sample: naive CD8+ T cells sorted from blood. The receptor set was obtained from a woman in her twenties or thirties in good health.

J is TRBJ1-2 and V is TRBV15, with 7 positions matching TRBD1. CDR3 length: 13 residues. J gave up 5 bases and V 8 bases, and 8 bases lay outside the gene matches. CDR1 and CDR2 (germline): LNHNV, YYDKDF (reference sequence). CDR3 loop: CATGSGGVYGYTF. As DNA, the CDR3 is TGTGCCACCGGATCAGGGGGTGTATATGGCTACACCTTC.

This CDR3 is CASSLDSAPSHEQYF. The CDR3 nucleotides read TGTGCCAGCAGCTTAGACTCAGCCCCGTCCCACGAGCAGTACTTC. The chain joins TRBV7-9 to TRBJ2-7; no clear D gene. V was trimmed by 1 base and J by 5 bases, leaving 15 bases between them. This CDR3 contains 15 residues. CDR1 and CDR2 (germline): SEHNR, FQNEAQ (reference sequence).

The rearrangement joins TRBV27 to TRBJ1-2; tentative D call: TRBD1 (6 bases). Trimming cost V 6 bases and J 4 bases, with 12 bases left between them. Germline CDR1 reads MNHEY; CDR2 reads SMNVEV (reference sequence). The length of the CDR3 is 13 residues. Here the CDR3 DNA reads TGTGCCAGCAGCCTGACAGGAGCCTATGGCTACACCTTC. It specifies CASSLTGAYGYTF.

The rearrangement links TRBV2 to TRBJ2-4; D is tentatively TRBD1 or TRBD2 (5 bases each). The V gene lost 4 bases and the J gene lost 6 bases, with 10 bases spanning the gap. The length of the CDR3 is 13 residues. Germline V gene data show CDR1 as SNHLY and CDR2 as FYNNEI. CDR3 DNA: TGTGCCAGCAGTGGGGGGAGCTCAAACATTCAGTACTTC. Translated, it gives CASSGGSSNIQYF. The whole variable domain, remainder taken from reference TRBV2 and TRBJ2-4, is EPEVTQTPSHQVTQMGQEVILRCVPISNHLYFYWYRQILGQKVEFLVSFYNNEISEKSEIFDDQFSVERPDGSNFTLKIRSTKLEDSAMYFCASSGGSSNIQYFGAGTRLSVL.

The J gene is TRBJ1-5, the V gene TRBV28; D unclear. The V gene's germline CDR1 is MDHEN and CDR2 SYDVKM. The CDR3 consists of 11 residues. The V end lost 8 bases, the J end lost 7 bases, and 9 bases lay between the germline ends. The DNA of the CDR3 is TGTGCCAGCGGGGAGTACCAGCCCCAGCATTTT. Its translation: CASGEYQPQHF.

As concerns this clone: The same CDR3 is also encoded by other DNA sequences in this sample. This chain connects TRBV19 to TRBJ2-7; D gene unclear. CDR1 is LNHDA and CDR2 is SQIVND in the germline V gene (reference sequence). CDR3 size: 13 residues. V lost 8 bases and J lost 2, with 13 bases in between. DNA of the CDR3: TGTGCCAGTTCTCCTGGCGCCCCCTACGAGCAGTACTTC. The encoded protein is CASSPGAPYEQYF.

This chain connects TRBV5-4 to TRBJ2-5, with 9 bases that match TRBD2. The J call may be in error: the DNA end matches TRBJ2-7 better. The CDR3 extends over 15 amino acids. CDR1 and CDR2 from the germline V gene are SGHNT and YYREEE (reference sequence). In DNA, the CDR3 is TGTGCCAGCAGCTATCCGGGACTAGCATTTGACGAGCAGTACTTC. Translated, it gives CASSYPGLAFDEQYF.

The rearrangement uses TRBV7-9 and TRBJ2-7; D is undetermined. CDR3 length: 13 amino acids. CDR1 SEHNR and CDR2 FQNEAQ come from the germline V gene (reference sequence). V gave up 2 bases and J gave up 1 base, with 6 bases separating them. The CDR3 sequence is CASSLQESYEQYF. The CDR3 nucleotides read TGTGCCAGCAGCTTACAGGAATCCTACGAGCAGTACTTC.

This clone was seen just once. The V call is TRBV7-9, the J call TRBJ2-5, with D unclear. The CDR3 consists of 13 residues. Germline CDR1 is SEHNR and CDR2 is FQNEAQ (reference sequence). The V and J ends lost 5 bases and 1 base respectively, with 8 bases between them. DNA of the CDR3: TGTGCCAGCAGCCCTCGGACCCAAGAGACCCAGTACTTC. As protein: CASSPRTQETQYF.

J is TRBJ2-7 and V is TRBV19, with 10 bases aligning to TRBD1. J gave up 6 bases and V 3 bases, and 8 bases lay outside the gene matches. CDR1 and CDR2 from the germline V gene are LNHDA and SQIVND (reference sequence). This CDR3 spans 15 amino acids. The DNA for the CDR3 is TGTGCCAGTAGTATTGTCGGGACAGGGGCGTCCGAGCAGTACTTC. Its protein product is CASSIVGTGASEQYF. The variable domain in full, completed from reference TRBV19 and TRBJ2-7, reads DGGITQSPKYLFRKEGQNVTLSCEQNLNHDAMYWYRQDPGQGLRLIYYSQIVNDFQKGDIAEGYSVSREKKESFPLTVTSAQKNPTAFYLCASSIVGTGASEQYFGPGTRLTVT.

The CDR3 nucleotides read TGTGCCTGGAACGATCAGGCGGAGGCTCGACACTTT. Amino acid sequence: CAWNDQAEARHF. The chain links TRBV30 to TRBJ1-6; D call uncertain. Deletions cut 4 bases from V and 19 bases from J, with 20 bases between. The CDR3 is 12 residues long. CDR1 and CDR2 (germline): GTSNPN, SVGIG (reference sequence).

This clone was counted once. Possible read error: a much larger clone is one base away. V gene TRBV9 combines with J gene TRBJ2-7, with TRBD1 identical over 11 bases. V shed 4 bases, J shed 3 bases, and the junction held 3 bases outside the gene matches. The germline V gene encodes CDR1 SGDLS and CDR2 YYNGEE. The length of the CDR3 is 14 residues. CDR3 sequence reads: CASSSGTGGYEQYF. The CDR3 DNA reads TGTGCCAGCAGCTCCGGGACAGGGGGCTACGAGCAGTACTTC.

CDR3: CASSPGGAGGPYNEQFF. The CDR3 DNA sequence: TGTGCCAGCAGCCCGGGCGGAGCGGGAGGGCCCTACAATGAGCAGTTCTTC. The chain links TRBV13 to TRBJ2-1; 10 bases line up with TRBD2. The CDR3 length is 17 residues. The germline CDR1 and CDR2 sequences are PRHDT and FYEKMQ (reference sequence). V gave up 5 bases and J gave up 2 bases; unmatched junction bases: 9. Full variable domain (remainder filled in from reference TRBV13 and TRBJ2-1): AAGVIQSPRHLIKEKRETATLKCYPIPRHDTVYWYQQGPGQDPQFLISFYEKMQSDKGSIPDRFSAQQFSDYHSELNMSSLELGDSALYFCASSPGGAGGPYNEQFFGPGTRLTVL.